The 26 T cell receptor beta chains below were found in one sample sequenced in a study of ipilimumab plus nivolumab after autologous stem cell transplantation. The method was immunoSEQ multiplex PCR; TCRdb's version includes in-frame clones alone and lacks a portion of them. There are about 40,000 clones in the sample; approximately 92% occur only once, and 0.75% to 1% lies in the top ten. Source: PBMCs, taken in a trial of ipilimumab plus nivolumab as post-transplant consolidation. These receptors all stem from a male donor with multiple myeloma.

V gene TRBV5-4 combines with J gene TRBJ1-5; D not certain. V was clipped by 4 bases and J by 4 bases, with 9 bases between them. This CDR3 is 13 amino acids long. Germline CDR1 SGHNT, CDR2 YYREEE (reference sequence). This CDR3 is CASSNAPNQPQHF. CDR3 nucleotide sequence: TGTGCCAGCAGCAATGCCCCGAATCAGCCCCAGCATTTT.

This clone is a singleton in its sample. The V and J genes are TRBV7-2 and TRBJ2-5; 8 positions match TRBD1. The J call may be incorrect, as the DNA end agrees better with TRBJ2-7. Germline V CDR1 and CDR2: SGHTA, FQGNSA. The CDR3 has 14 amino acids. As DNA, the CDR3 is TGTGCCAGCAGTTTTCCTGGACAGGGTAGCGAGCAGTACTTC. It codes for CASSFPGQGSEQYF.

In DNA, the CDR3 is TGTGCCAGCAGCTTTCCGAGGGCCGACACCGGGGAGCTGTTTTTT. Protein product: CASSFPRADTGELFF. V and J are TRBV7-2 and TRBJ2-2, with D tentatively TRBD2 (5 bases). The CDR3 is 15 residues long. Looked up from germline, CDR1 is SGHTA and CDR2 is FQGNSA. V lost 3 bases and J lost 3, with 11 bases in between. The variable domain in full, with the rest retrieved from reference TRBV7-2 and TRBJ2-2, is GAGVSQSPSNKVTEKGKDVELRCDPISGHTALYWYRQSLGQGLEFLIYFQGNSAPDKSGLPSDRFSAERTGGSVSTLTIQRTQQEDSAVYLCASSFPRADTGELFFGEGSRLTVL.

The chain's CDR3 is CASRSDGFDSPLHF. In DNA, the CDR3 is TGTGCCAGCAGAAGCGACGGATTTGATTCACCCCTCCACTTT. The chain uses TRBV9 and TRBJ1-6; D gene ambiguous. Trimming left V 5 bases short and J 8 bases short, with 14 bases between. The CDR3 loop spans 14 amino acids. Germline V lookup: CDR1 SGDLS, CDR2 YYNGEE.

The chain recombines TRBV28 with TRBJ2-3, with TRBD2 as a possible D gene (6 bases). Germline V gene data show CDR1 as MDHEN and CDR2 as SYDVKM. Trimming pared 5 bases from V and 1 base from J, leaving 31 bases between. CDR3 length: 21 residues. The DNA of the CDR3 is TGTGCCAGCAGTACACGGAACCCGGAGGGCCGACAACGGGTACGCACAGATACGCAGTATTTT. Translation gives CASSTRNPEGRQRVRTDTQYF.

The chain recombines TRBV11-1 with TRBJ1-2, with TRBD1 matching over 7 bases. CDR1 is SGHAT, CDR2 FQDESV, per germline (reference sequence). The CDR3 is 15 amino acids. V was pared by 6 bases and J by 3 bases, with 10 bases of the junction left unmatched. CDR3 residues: CASSPRTGPHYGYTF. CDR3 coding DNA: TGTGCCAGCAGTCCTAGGACAGGCCCGCACTATGGCTACACCTTC.

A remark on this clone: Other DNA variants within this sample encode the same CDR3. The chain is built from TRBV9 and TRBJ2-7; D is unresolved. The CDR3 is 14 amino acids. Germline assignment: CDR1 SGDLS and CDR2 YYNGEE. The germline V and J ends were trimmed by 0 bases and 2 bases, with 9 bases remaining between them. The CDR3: CASSVGRGAYEQYF. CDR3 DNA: TGTGCCAGCAGCGTAGGTCGAGGTGCCTACGAGCAGTACTTC.

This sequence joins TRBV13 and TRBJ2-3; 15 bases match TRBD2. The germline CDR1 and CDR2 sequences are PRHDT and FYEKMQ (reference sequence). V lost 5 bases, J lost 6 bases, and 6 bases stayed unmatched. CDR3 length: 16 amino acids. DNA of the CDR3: TGTGCCAGCAGCCCCCCGGGACTAGCGGGGGGTGATACGCAGTATTTT. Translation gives CASSPPGLAGGDTQYF.

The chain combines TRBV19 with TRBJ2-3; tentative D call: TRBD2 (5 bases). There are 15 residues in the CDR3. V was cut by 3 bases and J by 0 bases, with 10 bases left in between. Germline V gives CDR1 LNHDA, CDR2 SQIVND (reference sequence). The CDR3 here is CASSIARGSTDTQYF. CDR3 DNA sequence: TGTGCCAGTAGTATTGCTCGGGGTAGCACAGATACGCAGTATTTT.

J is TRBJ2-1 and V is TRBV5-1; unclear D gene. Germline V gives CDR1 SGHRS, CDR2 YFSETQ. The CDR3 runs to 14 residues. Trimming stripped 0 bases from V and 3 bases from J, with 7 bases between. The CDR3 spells CASSLAGFYNEQFF. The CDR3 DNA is TGCGCCAGCAGCTTGGCGGGTTTCTACAATGAGCAGTTCTTC. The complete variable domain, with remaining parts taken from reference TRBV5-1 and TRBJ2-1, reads KAGVTQTPRYLIKTRGQQVTLSCSPISGHRSVSWYQQTPGQGLQFLFEYFSETQRNKGNFPGRFSGRQFSNSRSEMNVSTLELGDSALYLCASSLAGFYNEQFFGPGTRLTVL.

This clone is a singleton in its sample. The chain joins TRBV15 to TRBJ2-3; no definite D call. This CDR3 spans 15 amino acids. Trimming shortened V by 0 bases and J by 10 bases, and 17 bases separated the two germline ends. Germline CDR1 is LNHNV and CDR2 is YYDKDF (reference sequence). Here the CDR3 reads CATSRDVGAPRSQYF. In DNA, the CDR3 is TGTGCCACCAGCAGAGATGTGGGCGCCCCCCGGTCGCAGTATTTT.

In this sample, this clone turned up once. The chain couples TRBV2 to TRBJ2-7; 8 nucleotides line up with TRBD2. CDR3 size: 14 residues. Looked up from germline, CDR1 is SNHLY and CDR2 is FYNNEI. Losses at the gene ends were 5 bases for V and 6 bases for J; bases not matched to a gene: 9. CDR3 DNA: TGTGCCAGCAGTCGAAGCGGGAGCTTCTCCGAGCAGTACTTC. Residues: CASSRSGSFSEQYF.

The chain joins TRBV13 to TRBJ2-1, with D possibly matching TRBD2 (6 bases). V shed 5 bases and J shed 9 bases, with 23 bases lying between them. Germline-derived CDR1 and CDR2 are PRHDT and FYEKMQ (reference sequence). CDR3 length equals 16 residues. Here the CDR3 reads CASSRTSLARGSEQFF. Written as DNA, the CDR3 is TGTGCCAGCAGCCGCACCAGCCTCGCGCGGGGCAGTGAGCAGTTCTTC.

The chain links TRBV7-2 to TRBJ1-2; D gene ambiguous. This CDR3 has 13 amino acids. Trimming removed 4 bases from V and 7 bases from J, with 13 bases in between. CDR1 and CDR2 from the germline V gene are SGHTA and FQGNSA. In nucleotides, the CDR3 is TGTGCCAGCAGCTGGGAGGGATTTTCTGGCTACACCTTC. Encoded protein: CASSWEGFSGYTF. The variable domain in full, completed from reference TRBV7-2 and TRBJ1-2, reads GAGVSQSPSNKVTEKGKDVELRCDPISGHTALYWYRQSLGQGLEFLIYFQGNSAPDKSGLPSDRFSAERTGGSVSTLTIQRTQQEDSAVYLCASSWEGFSGYTFGSGTRLTVV.

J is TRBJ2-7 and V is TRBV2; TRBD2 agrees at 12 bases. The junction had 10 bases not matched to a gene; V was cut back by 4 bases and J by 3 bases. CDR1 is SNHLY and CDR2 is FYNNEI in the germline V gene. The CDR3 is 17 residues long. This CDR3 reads CASSGTSGGPTNYEQYF. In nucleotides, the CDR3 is TGTGCCAGCAGTGGAACTAGCGGGGGGCCGACAAACTACGAGCAGTACTTC.

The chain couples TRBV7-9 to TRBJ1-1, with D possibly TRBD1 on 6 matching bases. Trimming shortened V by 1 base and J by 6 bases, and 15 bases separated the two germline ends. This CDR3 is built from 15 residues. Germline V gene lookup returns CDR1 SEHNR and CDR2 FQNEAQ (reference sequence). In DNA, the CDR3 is TGTGCCAGCAGCTTAGAAGGACAGAGAATTTCTGAAGCTTTCTTT. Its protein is CASSLEGQRISEAFF.

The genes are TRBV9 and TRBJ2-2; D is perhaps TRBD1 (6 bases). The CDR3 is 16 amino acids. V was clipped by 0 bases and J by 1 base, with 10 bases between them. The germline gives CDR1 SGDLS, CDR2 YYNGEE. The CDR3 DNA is TGTGCCAGCAGCGTAGGACCAGGGGTGAACACCGGGGAGCTGTTTTTT. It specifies CASSVGPGVNTGELFF.

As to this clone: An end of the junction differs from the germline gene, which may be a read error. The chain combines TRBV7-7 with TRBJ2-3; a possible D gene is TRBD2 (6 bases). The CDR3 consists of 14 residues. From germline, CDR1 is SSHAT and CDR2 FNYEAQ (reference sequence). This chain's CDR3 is CASSPSYGGDTQYF. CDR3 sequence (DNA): TGTGCTAGCAGCCCCTCCTACGGGGGAGATACGCAGTATTTT.

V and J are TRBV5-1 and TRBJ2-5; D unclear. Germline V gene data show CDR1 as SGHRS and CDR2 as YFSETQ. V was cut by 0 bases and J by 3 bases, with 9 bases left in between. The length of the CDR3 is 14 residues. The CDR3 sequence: CASSLGGGEETQYF. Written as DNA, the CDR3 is TGCGCCAGCAGCTTGGGCGGCGGAGAAGAGACCCAGTACTTC. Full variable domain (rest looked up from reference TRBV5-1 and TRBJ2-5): KAGVTQTPRYLIKTRGQQVTLSCSPISGHRSVSWYQQTPGQGLQFLFEYFSETQRNKGNFPGRFSGRQFSNSRSEMNVSTLELGDSALYLCASSLGGGEETQYFGPGTRLLVL.

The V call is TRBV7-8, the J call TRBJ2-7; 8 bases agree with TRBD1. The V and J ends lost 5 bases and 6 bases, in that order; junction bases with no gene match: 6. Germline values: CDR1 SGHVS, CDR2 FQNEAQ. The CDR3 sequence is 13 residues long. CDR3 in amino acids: CASSPKDRVEQYF. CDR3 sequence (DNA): TGTGCCAGCAGCCCAAAGGACAGGGTCGAGCAGTACTTC. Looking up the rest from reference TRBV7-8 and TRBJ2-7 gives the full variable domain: GAGVSQSPRYKVAKRGQDVALRCDPISGHVSLFWYQQALGQGPEFLTYFQNEAQLDKSGLPSDRFFAERPEGSVSTLKIQRTQQEDSAVYLCASSPKDRVEQYFGPGTRLTVT.

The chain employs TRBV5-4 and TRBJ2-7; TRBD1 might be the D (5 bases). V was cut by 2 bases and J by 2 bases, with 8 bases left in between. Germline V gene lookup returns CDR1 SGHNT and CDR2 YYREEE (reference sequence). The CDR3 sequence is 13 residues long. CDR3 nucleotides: TGTGCCAGCAGCTTCCCAGGGACCTACGAGCAGTACTTC. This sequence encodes CASSFPGTYEQYF.

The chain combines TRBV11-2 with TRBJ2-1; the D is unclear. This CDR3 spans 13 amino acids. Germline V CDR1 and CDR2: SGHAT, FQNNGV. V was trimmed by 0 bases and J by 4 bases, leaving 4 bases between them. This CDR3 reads CASSLERYNEQFF. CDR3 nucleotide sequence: TGTGCCAGCAGCTTAGAGCGGTACAATGAGCAGTTCTTC.

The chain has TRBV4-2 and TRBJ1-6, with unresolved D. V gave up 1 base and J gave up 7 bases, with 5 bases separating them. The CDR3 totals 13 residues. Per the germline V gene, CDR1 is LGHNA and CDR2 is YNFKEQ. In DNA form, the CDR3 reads TGTGCCAGCAGCCAAGGGGCGAATTCACCCCTCCACTTT. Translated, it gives CASSQGANSPLHF.

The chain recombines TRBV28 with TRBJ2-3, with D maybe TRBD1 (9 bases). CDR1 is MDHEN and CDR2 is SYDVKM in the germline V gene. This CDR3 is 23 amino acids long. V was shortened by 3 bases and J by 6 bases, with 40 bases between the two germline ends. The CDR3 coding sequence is TGTGCCAGCAGTTTCGGACCGGGACAGGGCCTTCGTAGCGGGGAGGGCCCTGAGGATACGCAGTATTTT. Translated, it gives CASSFGPGQGLRSGEGPEDTQYF.

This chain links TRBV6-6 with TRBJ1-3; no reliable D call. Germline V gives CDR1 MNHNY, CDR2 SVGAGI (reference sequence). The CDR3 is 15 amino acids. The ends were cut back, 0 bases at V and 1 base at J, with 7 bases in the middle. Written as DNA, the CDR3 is TGTGCCAGCAGTTACTCGTCGAGGTCTGGAAACACCATATATTTT. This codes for CASSYSSRSGNTIYF.

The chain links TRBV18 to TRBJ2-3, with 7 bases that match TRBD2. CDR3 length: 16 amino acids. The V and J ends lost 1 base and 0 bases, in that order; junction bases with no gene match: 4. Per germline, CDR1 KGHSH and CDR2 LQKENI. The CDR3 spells CASSPRGSGSTDTQYF. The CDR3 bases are TGTGCCAGCTCACCACGCGGGAGCGGGAGCACAGATACGCAGTATTTT.